This T cell receptor (beta chain) was sequenced during a study of blood T cell repertoires in COVID-19 (dated by TCRdb to about 2020). For the wider study: The collaborator samples originated in the United States, Italy and Spain and spanned the acute and convalescent phases of COVID-19. The material from the prospective study consisted of cDNA or gDNA derived from T cells, B-cell-depleted T cells, or PBMCs. Deeply sampled blood TCRbeta repertoires from subjects exposed to, actively infected with, or recovered from COVID-19 were included in the dataset. The repertoires were released in a freely available public database intended as a resource for research on the immune response to SARS-CoV-2. Samples were obtained from the ongoing ImmuneRACE study (first 160 participants) and from 1,254 subjects provided by 6 global collaborators. Sample metadata almost always included a de-identified subject ID, COVID-19 status, age in years and sex. Where available, HLA class I and class II types were taken from metadata supplied by the sample provider and were not determined by assay-based typing.

TCRbeta CDR3 regions were amplified from genomic DNA by means of the immunoSEQ Assay, a bias-controlled multiplex PCR. Processing in the source paper ran as follows. Within the assay, amplification of reference gene primers was used to estimate how many nucleated cells each sample contained. To quantify the absolute abundance of each unique TCRbeta CDR3 rearrangement, sequence reads were collapsed and filtered. For each sample, productive Simpson clonality was calculated by taking the square root of Simpson's diversity index across productive rearrangements. TCRdb retrieved this table from immuneACCESS and kept in-frame rearrangements only. Not all clones are present; in checked studies, unresolved V genes account for under half, and no reason is known for the remainder. V and J calls and clone size are those listed in that table; D and trimming were worked out from the DNA. The sample data list 150,000 to 180,000 clones, and 78% of these were observed just once. The top ten clones comprise approximately 1.8% of the sample.

Results the study describes overall, beyond this receptor: Clinical and demographic metadata were provided uncurated, with the amount varying by source and participant.

Each collaborating institution followed its own protocols to collect whole blood in K2EDTA tubes. Collaborator samples were shipped for TCRbeta analysis as frozen whole blood, isolated PBMCs, or DNA extracted from either sample type. Points on this clone: This clone's antigen is unknown. There are no base qualities to consult, and no much larger clone falls within one base.

This sequence originates from an older man with acute or convalescent COVID-19. The sample comprised peripheral blood.

For the CDR3, the sequence is CATRNHPRYNEQFF. In nucleotide form, the sequence is TGTGCCACCAGAAACCATCCTAGATACAATGAGCAGTTCTTC. The rearranged chain carries TRBV15 and TRBJ2-1; the D gene assignment is ambiguous. The junction shows trimming of 6 bases on V and 4 bases on J, plus 13 bases between the germline ends. Inclusive of the bounding cysteine and phenylalanine, the CDR3 is 14 residues long. Only the CDR3 part of the read is kept: 42 bases, read in frame from the first base. Looking up the germline V gene (reference sequence) yields CDR1 LNHNV and CDR2 YYDKDF.